A selection of T cell receptor beta chains follows, all from one sample in a study of cytomegalovirus exposure and HLA in healthy donors. Only in-frame clones appear in the TCRdb table, and some are missing; sequencing was by immunoSEQ multiplex PCR. This table holds around 130,000 clones, approximately 80% found once. Sequences were obtained from PBMCs. The receptor source for this set is a man in his late teens or twenties in good health and CMV-seronegative. The CDR3 runs from the conserved cysteine through the conserved F or W. Each record gives: clone size, J gene, D gene, V gene, CDR3 DNA, CDR3 protein. D genes are given only for firm matches. The size of a clone is reported for some rows only, either as once, few or many, or as a class for expanded clones.

>NA|TRBJ1-6|NA|TRBV30
TGTGCCTGGGGTACCAGGAATTCACCCCTCCACTTT
CAWGTRNSPLHF
>NA|TRBJ1-2|NA|TRBV30
TGTGCCTGGACCCACAGGTTCTATGGCTACACCTTC
CAWTHRFYGYTF
>NA|TRBJ2-1|NA|TRBV7-2
TGTGCCAGCAGCTTAGGGGGCGGTGAGCAGTTCTTC
CASSLGGGEQFF
>NA|TRBJ1-1|NA|TRBV28
TGTGCCAGCAGTTTTGTTTTGAGAGCCGGGGGTCAGAACACTGAAGCTTTCTTT
CASSFVLRAGGQNTEAFF
>NA|TRBJ1-2|NA|TRBV5-4
TGTGCCAGCAGCTTCCGGGGGAGAGCTAACTATGGCTACACCTTC
CASSFRGRANYGYTF
>NA|TRBJ2-7|NA|TRBV14
TGTGCCAGCAGCCAATGGGGGGTCTACGAGCAGTACTTC
CASSQWGVYEQYF
>NA|TRBJ2-2|NA|TRBV12-5
TGTGCTAGTCAGGGGATTATCGGGGAGCTGTTTTTT
CASQGIIGELFF
>NA|TRBJ2-7|NA|TRBV10-2
TGCGCCAGCAGTGTTGAACTAGCTACGAGCGAGCAGTACTTC
CASSVELATSEQYF
>few|TRBJ2-7|NA|TRBV27
TGTGCCAGCAGTTTCGCCAGTGTGGCGGGCCACGAGCAGTACTTC
CASSFASVAGHEQYF
>NA|TRBJ1-5|TRBD1|TRBV9
TGTGCCAGCAGCGAACAGGGGGCAGGTCAGCCCCAGCATTTT
CASSEQGAGQPQHF
>NA|TRBJ1-1|NA|TRBV11-2
TGTGCCAGCAGCTTAACAGTGAACACTGAAGCTTTCTTT
CASSLTVNTEAFF
>NA|TRBJ1-2|NA|TRBV5-6
TGTGCCAGCAGCTCCCATGGGAGCTATGGCTACACCTTC
CASSSHGSYGYTF
>NA|TRBJ2-3|NA|TRBV15
TGTGCCACCAGCAGAGTGGGGAGGGATACGCAGTATTTT
CATSRVGRDTQYF
>NA|TRBJ2-2|TRBD2|TRBV5-4
TGTGCCAGCAGCTTGGCCCGGCTGGGACTAGCGGTCACCGGGGAGCTGTTTTTT
CASSLARLGLAVTGELFF